One TCR beta chain is described in this entry. Its antigen is as yet unknown. At one end the junction does not follow the germline gene, possibly because of a read error. Germline V gives CDR1 MDHEN, CDR2 SYDVKM. The CDR3 totals 12 residues. Treatment here: roughly 19 received Ad26.COV2.S at low or high dose, single or two shots; roughly 5 received placebo; per-sample allocation not given. Collection of the samples took place on day 63 after the first injection of vaccine or placebo. This record comes from a study of Ad26.COV2.S vaccination and SARS-CoV-2 variants. Study summary: Trial arm assignment for the donor was COV1001 Ad26.COV2.S. Once, or twice with 56 days between doses, Ad26.COV2.S was given intramuscularly. Study results and caveats: The study found similar non-spike TCR breadth in vaccine and placebo recipients.

Profiling relied on immunoSEQ multiplex PCR, and the TCRdb table lists in-frame clones only, not all of them. The table records more than 300,000 clones, just under 85% of them present only once. This chain uses TRBV28 with TRBJ2-7; D perhaps matches TRBD1 (6 bases). This TCR derives from a person aged 18-65 years who received the Ad26.COV2.S COVID-19 vaccine or a placebo. Specimen: peripheral blood, collected in a trial of Ad26.COV2.S vaccine versus placebo. The CDR3 protein is CASSLVGHELSF. CDR3 DNA sequence: TGTGCCAGCAGTTTAGTGGGACACGAACTATCCTTC.